This TCR beta chain was sequenced in a study of cytomegalovirus exposure and HLA in healthy donors. General observations from the study: Reportedly, a later analysis found an Asian-associated ancestry cluster had fewer N-insertions than the approximately 600-donor mean.

In its sample, this clone was seen once. Its antigen is unidentified. The germline gives CDR1 MNHEY, CDR2 SMNVEV (reference sequence). The CDR3 runs to 14 residues. Trimming pared 7 bases from V and 0 bases from J, leaving 9 bases between. The study ran its PCR with 60 Vbeta and 13 Jbeta primers. The data were produced by immunoSEQ multiplex PCR, yet TCRdb's version contains in-frame clones alone and is incomplete. The table lists some 240,000 clones, 70% to 80% of them singletons, with 3% to 4% in the top ten. This rearrangement joins TRBV27 to TRBJ2-2; a possible D gene is TRBD1 (6 bases). This receptor was obtained from a male donor in good health and CMV-seronegative. The sequenced sample was PBMCs. The chain's CDR3 is CASTRGANTGELFF. The CDR3 nucleotides are TGTGCCAGCACCAGGGGCGCGAACACCGGGGAGCTGTTTTTT.